One and the same sample provided the 32 T cell receptor beta chains below, sequenced in a study of identical twins (dated by TCRdb to 2016 to 2017). Library preparation used 5' RACE. Reads for this sample came from an Illumina HiSeq 2000. Clones were called with MiXCR by TCRdb after fastp trimmed the public reads at Q25, and only in-frame beta chains were retained. Here each entry gathers all rows of one CDR3 protein and keeps the most common genes and DNA. In all, the sample holds about 250,000 distinct CDR3 sequences, and 7.5% of those were seen once. Around 5.4% of the sample is in the top ten clones. The data were also submitted as part of a second study, on yellow fever vaccine responses in identical twins.

Sequencing was done on a sample of CD8+ T cells sorted from blood. The receptors were sampled from a woman younger than 35 in good health.

Many counts were recorded for this clonotype. V usage is TRBV29-1 and J usage is TRBJ1-2; a weak D match, TRBD1 (6 bases). This CDR3 contains 14 residues. Germline CDR1 reads SQVTM; CDR2 reads ANQGSEA. V was pared by 3 bases and J by 0 bases, with 11 bases between. The CDR3 is CSVEGAGANYGYTF. For the CDR3, the DNA is TGCAGCGTTGAGGGGGCAGGGGCTAACTATGGCTACACCTTC. The full variable domain, completed using reference TRBV29-1 and TRBJ1-2, is SAVISQKPSRDICQRGTSLTIQCQVDSQVTMMFWYRQQPGQSLTLIATANQGSEATYESGFVIDKFPISRPNLTFSTLTVSNMSPEDSSIYLCSVEGAGANYGYTFGSGTRLTVV.

This clonotype has ten or more counts. The J gene is TRBJ2-1, the V gene TRBV7-8, with D possibly TRBD1 on 5 matching bases. This CDR3 has 16 residues. V was cut by 2 bases and J by 5 bases, with 16 bases left in between. CDR1 and CDR2 (germline): SGHVS, FQNEAQ. CDR3 in amino acids: CASSLSAGRMDNEQFF. The CDR3 region has the DNA TGTGCCAGCAGCTTATCTGCAGGGCGGATGGACAATGAGCAGTTCTTC.

Regarding this clonotype: Given a much more abundant clone one base away, this may be a read error. The chain uses TRBV10-3 and TRBJ2-5; no clear D gene. The CDR3 runs to 11 residues. Germline-derived CDR1 and CDR2 are ENHRY and SYGVKD. CDR3 nucleotide sequence: TGTGCCATAGGCGAAGTACAGACCCAGAACTTC. Protein: CAIGEVQTQNF.

This clonotype was counted between two and nine times. The V gene is TRBV6-1, the J gene TRBJ1-5; 10 bases are a match to TRBD1. Germline lookup yields CDR1 MNHNS and CDR2 SASEGT. This CDR3 spans 17 amino acids. The V gene end was trimmed by 8 bases and the J gene end by 0 bases; junction bases not matched to a gene: 10. The CDR3 sequence is CASDGQGEWYSNQPQHF. DNA of the CDR3: TGTGCCAGCGACGGACAGGGGGAGTGGTATAGCAATCAGCCCCAGCATTTT.

This chain joins TRBV29-1 and TRBJ2-1; 13 nucleotides agree with TRBD2. Trimming cost V 6 bases and J 6 bases; bases outside gene matches: 2. This CDR3 region has 13 residues. Germline values: CDR1 SQVTM, CDR2 ANQGSEA. CDR3 sequence reads: CSVWTSGSNEQFF. The CDR3 nucleotides are TGCAGCGTGTGGACTAGCGGGAGCAATGAGCAGTTCTTC.

This clonotype has a count of ten or more. The chain recombines TRBV12-3 or TRBV12-4 with TRBJ2-1, with 7 positions matching TRBD2. The CDR3 sequence is 15 residues long. The V and J ends lost 2 bases and 6 bases, in that order; junction bases with no gene match: 7. CDR3 DNA sequence: TGTGCCAGCAGTTTACTAGCGGAGCGAATCAATGAGCAGTTCTTC. Translating gives CASSLLAERINEQFF.

In its sample, this clonotype was seen a few times. V gene TRBV9 combines with J gene TRBJ2-6; D not resolved. The V gene lost 4 bases and the J gene lost 0 bases, with 17 bases spanning the gap. Germline lookup yields CDR1 SGDLS and CDR2 YYNGEE. The length of the CDR3 is 18 residues. The CDR3 here is CASSSPVPLASGANVLTF. In DNA, the CDR3 is TGTGCCAGCAGCAGCCCGGTTCCTCTGGCCTCTGGGGCCAACGTCCTGACTTTC. The full variable domain, its missing parts supplied by reference TRBV9 and TRBJ2-6, is DSGVTQTPKHLITATGQRVTLRCSPRSGDLSVYWYQQSLDQGLQFLIQYYNGEERAKGNILERFSAQQFPDLHSELNLSSLELGDSALYFCASSSPVPLASGANVLTFGAGSRLTVL.

This clonotype has at least ten counts. The chain combines TRBV24-1 with TRBJ1-1; perhaps TRBD1 as D (6 bases). Trimming removed 6 bases from V and 4 bases from J, with 11 bases in between. The CDR3 contains 13 residues. Germline V gives CDR1 KGHDR, CDR2 SFDVKD. CDR3 protein: CATSNRVATEAFF. The CDR3 DNA reads TGTGCCACCAGTAACAGGGTTGCCACTGAAGCTTTCTTT.

This clonotype occurred many times. The CDR3 DNA sequence: TGCAGCGTTCCGGGAGTAGAGCGGGACTCCTACAATGAGCAGTTCTTC. Residues: CSVPGVERDSYNEQFF. V usage is TRBV29-1 and J usage is TRBJ2-1; 7 bases are shared with TRBD2. Germline assignment: CDR1 SQVTM and CDR2 ANQGSEA. The CDR3 length is 16 residues. V lost 5 bases to trimming and J lost 0 bases; unmatched junction nucleotides: 10.

This clonotype was found many times. The V gene is TRBV9, the J gene TRBJ2-3; the D gene is possibly TRBD1 (6 bases). The CDR3 consists of 16 residues. V was trimmed by 3 bases and J by 3 bases, leaving 17 bases between them. Germline values: CDR1 SGDLS, CDR2 YYNGEE. This chain's CDR3 is CASSARPGEWTDTQYF. CDR3 DNA sequence: TGTGCCAGCAGCGCCCGTCCAGGGGAATGGACAGATACGCAGTATTTT.

Many counts were recorded for this clonotype. The chain links TRBV4-2 to TRBJ1-1; no reliable D call. Trimming pared 0 bases from V and 3 bases from J, leaving 11 bases between. This CDR3 region has 15 residues. CDR1 is LGHNA, CDR2 YNFKEQ, per germline. The CDR3 region has the DNA TGTGCCAGCAGCCAAGACGACGGGCCGGACACTGAAGCTTTCTTT. It is translated as CASSQDDGPDTEAFF.

This chain links TRBV5-6 with TRBJ2-3; 7 bases fit TRBD2. V trimming: 0 bases; J trimming: 2 bases; junction bases outside the gene matches: 9. There are 17 residues in the CDR3. Per the germline V gene, CDR1 is SGHDT and CDR2 is YYEEEE. The CDR3 reads CASSLAYGGSSTDTQYF. In nucleotides, the CDR3 is TGTGCCAGCAGCTTGGCTTATGGCGGGAGCTCCACAGATACGCAGTATTTT. Full variable domain (rest looked up from reference TRBV5-6 and TRBJ2-3): DAGVTQSPTHLIKTRGQQVTLRCSPKSGHDTVSWYQQALGQGPQFIFQYYEEEERQRGNFPDRFSGHQFPNYSSELNVNALLLGDSALYLCASSLAYGGSSTDTQYFGPGTRLTVL.

The chain is built from TRBV12-3 or TRBV12-4 and TRBJ2-5; tentative D call: TRBD2 (5 bases). The CDR3 is 14 residues long. Between the trimmed V and J ends, which lost 1 base and 1 base, there was a span of 7 bases. The chain's CDR3 is CASSLGTSQETQYF. The CDR3 nucleotides are TGTGCCAGCAGTTTAGGGACTTCCCAAGAGACCCAGTACTTC.

This clonotype was seen many times. The chain recombines TRBV29-1 with TRBJ2-7, with 7 nucleotides matching TRBD1. Trimming cost V 1 base and J 1 base; bases outside gene matches: 13. CDR1 is SQVTM, CDR2 ANQGSEA, per germline. The CDR3 is made up of 17 amino acids. CDR3 sequence (DNA): TGCAGCGTTGAAGGGACAGGCGATTCTTATACTTCCTACGAGCAGTACTTC. Its translation: CSVEGTGDSYTSYEQYF.

This rearrangement joins TRBV7-9 to TRBJ2-5; D is unresolved. This CDR3 contains 16 residues. The V and J ends lost 5 bases and 5 bases respectively, with 21 bases between them. Germline CDR1 is SEHNR and CDR2 is FQNEAQ (reference sequence). In DNA form, the CDR3 reads TGTGCCAGCAGCCCAGTGGGTCAGGAGCTTGCCGAGACCCAGTACTTC. Protein sequence: CASSPVGQELAETQYF. The complete variable domain, with remaining parts taken from reference TRBV7-9 and TRBJ2-5, reads DTGVSQNPRHKITKRGQNVTFRCDPISEHNRLYWYRQTLGQGPEFLTYFQNEAQLEKSRLLSDRFSAERPKGSFSTLEIQRTEQGDSAMYLCASSPVGQELAETQYFGPGTRLLVL.

The J gene is TRBJ2-1, the V gene TRBV28; 10 bases match TRBD1. There are 13 residues in the CDR3. Germline trimming cut 6 bases from V and 7 bases from J; bases unmatched to any gene: 3. From germline, CDR1 is MDHEN and CDR2 SYDVKM. CDR3 nucleotide sequence: TGTGCCAGCAGGGAGGACAGGGGGAATGAGCAGTTCTTC. It is translated as CASREDRGNEQFF.

This clonotype came up many times. V and J are TRBV12-3 or TRBV12-4 and TRBJ2-3; 12 bases are shared with TRBD2. The CDR3 sequence is 17 residues long. The V gene end was trimmed by 2 bases and the J gene end by 0 bases; junction bases not matched to a gene: 3. CDR3 coding DNA: TGTGCCAGCAGTTTAAGACTAGCGGGGGTGAGCACAGATACGCAGTATTTT. Its protein product is CASSLRLAGVSTDTQYF.

The chain carries TRBV10-1 and TRBJ2-3, with 10 bases aligning to TRBD1. J lost 3 bases, V lost 8 bases, and 2 bases had no gene match. There are 13 residues in the CDR3. Germline loops: CDR1 WNHNN, CDR2 SYGVQD (reference sequence). CDR3 DNA sequence: TGCGCCAGCGGGACAGGGGTTACAGATACGCAGTATTTT. Amino acid sequence: CASGTGVTDTQYF.

Only a few counts were recorded for this clonotype. V is TRBV20-1 and J is TRBJ2-5, with 7 bases identical to TRBD1. From germline, CDR1 is DFQATT and CDR2 SNEGSKA (reference sequence). The CDR3 loop spans 14 amino acids. The junction had 11 bases not matched to a gene; V was cut back by 6 bases and J by 4 bases. CDR3 protein: CSASGGVRRETQYF. CDR3 DNA: TGCAGTGCATCAGGGGGTGTCAGAAGAGAGACCCAGTACTTC.

This clonotype showed up many times. This chain uses TRBV9 with TRBJ2-2, with 8 bases fitting TRBD2. Trimming cost V 0 bases and J 0 bases; bases outside gene matches: 7. The CDR3 is 18 residues long. Germline V gene lookup returns CDR1 SGDLS and CDR2 YYNGEE. The CDR3 DNA follows: TGTGCCAGCAGCGTAGTGAGCGGGAGAGGCGCGAACACCGGGGAGCTGTTTTTT. It encodes CASSVVSGRGANTGELFF.

This clonotype was detected only a few times. The chain uses TRBV5-1 and TRBJ2-7; TRBD2 aligns across 10 bases. This CDR3 spans 17 amino acids. J was trimmed by 2 bases and V by 4 bases; bases with no gene match: 12. The germline V gene has CDR1 SGHRS and CDR2 YFSETQ. As DNA, the CDR3 is TGCGCCAGCAGCCTTGGGCCCCTAGCGGGGGCAACCTACGAGCAGTACGTC. Encoded protein: CASSLGPLAGATYEQYV.

This clonotype occurred a few times. The rearrangement uses TRBV2 and TRBJ1-1; 10 bases match TRBD1. The CDR3 covers 13 residues. J was trimmed by 6 bases and V by 4 bases; bases with no gene match: 2. Germline values: CDR1 SNHLY, CDR2 FYNNEI. The CDR3 nucleotides are TGTGCCAGCAGTGGGACAGGGGGGTCTGAAGCTTTCTTT. Translating gives CASSGTGGSEAFF.

This clonotype came up many times. The chain combines TRBV12-3 or TRBV12-4 with TRBJ2-7, with D tentatively TRBD2 (6 bases). The length of the CDR3 is 13 residues. Between the trimmed V and J ends, which lost 5 bases and 6 bases, there was a span of 14 bases. In DNA form, the CDR3 reads TGTGCCAGCAGTGTCCAATCTAGCGTCGAGCAGTACTTC. Translating it yields CASSVQSSVEQYF.

The CDR3, as DNA: TGCGCCAGCAGCTTCCAGGTTGAGCAGTTCTTC. Protein sequence: CASSFQVEQFF. V gene TRBV5-1 combines with J gene TRBJ2-1; D not certain. This CDR3 spans 11 amino acids. The germline V gene has CDR1 SGHRS and CDR2 YFSETQ. V lost 2 bases, J lost 9 bases, and 6 bases lay in between.

The rearrangement links TRBV19 to TRBJ1-5; 8 bases align to TRBD1. The germline CDR1 and CDR2 sequences are LNHDA and SQIVND (reference sequence). V shed 8 bases and J 6 bases; nucleotides not matched to a gene: 3. CDR3 length: 12 residues. The CDR3 nucleotides are TGTGCCAGTGGGACAGGAGGTCAGCCCCAGCATTTT. Translation gives CASGTGGQPQHF.

This clonotype has at least ten counts. The chain is built from TRBV24-1 and TRBJ2-1; TRBD1 might be the D (6 bases). V was clipped by 7 bases and J by 9 bases, with 15 bases between them. The germline V gene encodes CDR1 KGHDR and CDR2 SFDVKD. The CDR3 totals 13 residues. The chain's CDR3 is CATRGALDTEQFF. CDR3 nucleotides: TGTGCCACCAGGGGGGCGCTTGACACTGAGCAGTTCTTC.

J is TRBJ2-7 and V is TRBV5-1; TRBD2 matches at 10 bases. J was trimmed by 3 bases and V by 4 bases; bases with no gene match: 10. Germline loops: CDR1 SGHRS, CDR2 YFSETQ. The CDR3 runs to 16 residues. The CDR3 protein is CASSPRTLAGIYEQYF. In DNA, the CDR3 is TGCGCCAGCAGCCCCCGAACACTAGCGGGAATCTACGAGCAGTACTTC. The entire variable domain, with the rest obtained from reference TRBV5-1 and TRBJ2-7, is as follows: KAGVTQTPRYLIKTRGQQVTLSCSPISGHRSVSWYQQTPGQGLQFLFEYFSETQRNKGNFPGRFSGRQFSNSRSEMNVSTLELGDSALYLCASSPRTLAGIYEQYFGPGTRLTVT.

This clonotype was detected many times. The chain carries TRBV19 and TRBJ2-1, with D perhaps TRBD2 (6 bases). Germline V gene sequence: CDR1 LNHDA, CDR2 SQIVND (reference sequence). V dropped 1 base and J dropped 3 bases, with 7 bases sitting between them. This CDR3 has 14 residues. CDR3 residues: CASSIAGDYNEQFF. The CDR3 nucleotides are TGTGCCAGTAGTATAGCGGGAGACTACAATGAGCAGTTCTTC.

This clonotype occurred a few times. V gene TRBV4-2 combines with J gene TRBJ2-3; the match to TRBD2 covers 12 bases. J gave up 3 bases and V 0 bases, and 4 bases lay outside the gene matches. There are 17 residues in the CDR3. From germline, CDR1 is LGHNA and CDR2 YNFKEQ. This CDR3 is CASSQEGTSGRTDTQYF. CDR3 bases: TGTGCCAGCAGCCAAGAGGGTACTAGCGGGAGGACAGATACGCAGTATTTT.

The V and J genes are TRBV9 and TRBJ1-2; D gene ambiguous. Trimming removed 5 bases from V and 6 bases from J, with 8 bases in between. The CDR3 consists of 11 residues. Germline V gene lookup returns CDR1 SGDLS and CDR2 YYNGEE. CDR3 in DNA: TGTGCCAGCAGGGACGGAAATGGCTACACCTTC. It yields the protein CASRDGNGYTF.

The table lists this clonotype with many counts. The genes are TRBV20-1 and TRBJ2-1; TRBD2 agrees at 7 bases. Germline CDR1 and CDR2: DFQATT and SNEGSKA (reference sequence). V lost 2 bases, J lost 5 bases, and 3 bases stayed unmatched. The CDR3 runs to 13 residues. Here the CDR3 reads CSARRLADNEQFF. CDR3 coding DNA: TGCAGTGCTAGACGTCTAGCGGACAATGAGCAGTTCTTC.

This clonotype was seen only a few times. V and J are TRBV10-2 and TRBJ1-5, with D tentatively TRBD1 (5 bases). The V end lost 3 bases, the J end lost 5 bases, and 8 bases lay between the germline ends. Germline values: CDR1 WSHSY, CDR2 SAAADI. The CDR3 is 13 residues long. The CDR3 DNA sequence: TGCGCCAGCAGTGAACAGGCTGATCAGCCCCAGCATTTT. It yields the protein CASSEQADQPQHF.